This is a list of T cell receptor beta chains from one sample in a study of blood T cell repertoires in COVID-19. Using immunoSEQ multiplex PCR, the repertoire was profiled, and TCRdb retains in-frame clones only, with some absent. The sample records 50,000 to 70,000 clones, less than 80% being singletons. Sequencing input: peripheral blood. The receptors stem from a man between 60 and 75 years old with acute or convalescent COVID-19. Both conserved end residues are part of each CDR3. D genes are given only for firm matches.

CDR3	V	J	D
CASWGRGRGTDQPQHF	TRBV28	TRBJ1-5	.
CASSREPTVRAGGSTGELFF	TRBV14	TRBJ2-2	TRBD2
CASSAGQGGETQYF	TRBV5-5	TRBJ2-5	TRBD1
CASSLKGLDTQYF	TRBV28	TRBJ2-3	.
CASSRPSGTTDTQYF	TRBV7-6	TRBJ2-3	TRBD2
CASSQPGPGVHTEAFF	TRBV28	TRBJ1-1	.
CASSLSGRGAEQFF	TRBV27	TRBJ2-1	TRBD2
CSAGHYYEQYF	TRBV29-1	TRBJ2-7	.
CASSRLASAYNEQFF	TRBV19	TRBJ2-1	.
CASSSGADLNYGYTF	TRBV5-1	TRBJ1-2	.
CASSYRQENTEAFF	TRBV11-2	TRBJ1-1	.
CASSQSFSRLAGETDTQYF	TRBV23-1	TRBJ2-3	TRBD2
CASSRTGYNEQFF	TRBV7-2	TRBJ2-1	TRBD1
CASSRVYNEQFF	TRBV5-5	TRBJ2-1	.
CATAREQVAEQYF	TRBV4-1	TRBJ2-7	.
CAGQNSIANTEAFF	TRBV6-5	TRBJ1-1	.
CASSIAGTYYGYTF	TRBV5-1	TRBJ1-2	.
CASSPLARGGEQFF	TRBV18	TRBJ2-1	TRBD2
CASSLGLDPRPEAFF	TRBV13	TRBJ1-1	.
CSVENRNTGELFF	TRBV29-1	TRBJ2-2	.
CASSQGTSGKETQYF	TRBV4-2	TRBJ2-5	TRBD2
CASSSGVAGLETQYF	TRBV11-2	TRBJ2-5	TRBD2
CASSFTGVRGEKLFF	TRBV9	TRBJ1-4	TRBD1
CAGAGNNSPLHF	TRBV7-9	TRBJ1-6	.
CASSLSYGHSFGNTIYF	TRBV27	TRBJ1-3	.
CASSLDTMNTEAFF	TRBV5-1	TRBJ1-1	.
CASSPTGATGELFF	TRBV27	TRBJ2-2	TRBD1
CASSPTEGSGNTIYF	TRBV28	TRBJ1-3	.
CASSWGTGEQFF	TRBV28	TRBJ2-1	TRBD1
CASSHLTGNQPQHF	TRBV6-2/TRBV6-3	TRBJ1-5	.
CASRTNGLARVYEQYF	TRBV27	TRBJ2-7	TRBD2
CASTGGYEQYF	TRBV3-1/TRBV3-2	TRBJ2-7	TRBD2